This T cell receptor (beta chain) was captured in a study of tumor-infiltrating lymphocytes in primary liver carcinoma. As for this clonotype: Its target is unknown.

RNA and DNA were co-extracted from around 20-30 mg of unsorted bulk tissue. Surgeons treated the primary liver carcinoma of the patients by surgical resection. Study results and caveats: Tumors carried a top-250-clone fraction significantly exceeding that of blood (p = 0.039). Tumor-blood pairs (like tumor-adjacent pairs) overlapped less than tumor region pairs did.

Germline CDR1 is MNHNY and CDR2 is SVGAGI (reference sequence). The CDR3 has 15 amino acids. V dropped 6 bases and J dropped 0 bases, with 11 bases sitting between them. Total RNA amounting to around 530 ng was the source from which TCR beta cDNA was made with a constant-region primer. Library construction for TCR beta comprised three nested multiplex PCR rounds performed with slightly modified ARM-PCR. TRBV1-TRBV30 forward primers paired with a C-beta reverse primer drove the first two PCR rounds, 10 cycles each. TCRdb called the multiplex PCR reads again in MiXCR, with one record for every CDR3 protein. The data contain 90,000 to 150,000 distinct CDR3 sequences, less than 75% of them seen just once; the ten biggest clones take up 8.1%.

The chain combines TRBV6-6 with TRBJ2-2; weak D call: TRBD1 (6 bases). The clonotype comes from a woman aged 55-70 years with primary liver carcinoma and hepatitis B virus infection. The sequencing sample was made of tumor-adjacent normal liver tissue. CDR3 sequence reads: CASRYREPNTGELFF. The CDR3 coding sequence is TGTGCCAGCAGATACAGGGAGCCGAACACCGGGGAGCTGTTTTTT.